Listed below are T cell receptor beta chains from one sample, sequenced in a study of beta chain features in type 1 diabetes. Repertoires were generated with immunoSEQ multiplex PCR, while TCRdb's copy carries only in-frame clones and drops some. Among about 320,000 clones, 14% were seen once, and the ten largest hold more than 6.5%. The sample taken for sequencing was central memory CD4+ T cells from blood. These receptors came from a man younger than 45 in good health. The CDR3 runs from the conserved cysteine through the conserved F or W. A D gene is named only where the DNA matches it firmly. Part of the rows lack a size; the others show once, few, many or a class for expanded clones.

TRBV19	.	15	TRBJ2-1	.	CASIPGSGSYNEQFF	TGTGCCAGTATCCCGGGAAGCGGATCTTACAATGAGCAGTTCTTC
TRBV7-2	few	14	TRBJ1-3	TRBD1	CATLGDRAGNTIYF	TGTGCCACCCTAGGGGACAGGGCTGGAAACACCATATATTTT
TRBV5-4	few	12	TRBJ2-1	TRBD2	CASKTARGYLFF	TGTGCCAGCAAGACAGCGCGGGGGTACCTTTTCTTC
TRBV11-2	few	14	TRBJ2-3	.	CASSPRTDTDTQYF	TGTGCCAGCAGCCCACGGACAGACACAGATACGCAGTATTTT
TRBV4-1	few	13	TRBJ2-1	.	CASSRLVANEQFF	TGCGCCAGCAGCCGCCTGGTTGCCAATGAGCAGTTCTTC
TRBV4-1	.	17	TRBJ1-4	.	CASSQDAAGATNEKLFF	TGCGCCAGCAGCCAAGACGCCGCGGGGGCGACTAATGAAAAACTGTTTTTT
TRBV19	.	15	TRBJ2-1	TRBD2	CASSLTSGRAYEQFF	TGTGCCAGTAGTTTAACTAGCGGGAGGGCCTATGAGCAGTTCTTC
TRBV19	few	14	TRBJ2-5	.	CASSTTGVQETQYF	TGTGCCAGTAGCACCACGGGAGTCCAAGAGACCCAGTACTTC
TRBV18	many	16	TRBJ2-1	TRBD2	CASSPRLAGDLNEQFF	TGTGCCAGCTCACCCAGACTAGCGGGAGATTTGAATGAGCAGTTCTTC
TRBV29-1	few	14	TRBJ2-2	TRBD1	CSVLGQGYTGELFF	TGCAGCGTGCTCGGACAGGGCTACACCGGGGAGCTGTTTTTT